The clone carrying this TCR beta chain was observed once. The data belong to a study of shared T cell receptors in the human thymus. Clones were sequenced by immunoSEQ multiplex PCR, and TCRdb holds only the in-frame ones, with some missing. This repertoire shows 720,000 or so clones, approximately 85% found once; its top ten account for over 0.008%. Per germline, CDR1 SNHLY and CDR2 FYNNEI. V was pared by 8 bases and J by 6 bases, with 16 bases of the junction left unmatched. This CDR3 is built from 18 residues. These same data were also listed under a study on human thymus T cells. This second study notes: Finnish infants who were healthy and having corrective surgery for congenital heart defects made up the donors. Thymic material originated from resections removed in the course of corrective heart surgery.

The chain combines TRBV2 with TRBJ1-4, with 12 nucleotides matching TRBD1. Sequenced: thymocytes. The TCR sequence derives from a girl under three years old with a congenital heart defect. The CDR3 region has the DNA TGTGCCAGCGGCAAGAGAGGGACAGGGGGCGCCCGGGATGAAAAACTGTTTTTT. Translating it yields CASGKRGTGGARDEKLFF.